This entry is about one T cell receptor beta chain. This specimen belongs to a study of blood T cell repertoires in COVID-19. Turning to the study itself: Material from acute and convalescent COVID-19 was sourced from the United States, Italy and Spain. T cells, B-cell-depleted T cells, or PBMCs supplied cDNA or gDNA.

The CDR3 runs to 13 residues. Per the germline V gene, CDR1 is SGHAT and CDR2 is FQDESV (reference sequence). V dropped 2 bases and J dropped 3 bases, with 7 bases sitting between them. In the authors' workflow: Estimates of nucleated cell counts were drawn from the amplification of reference gene primers. This table comes from immunoSEQ multiplex PCR, and its TCRdb copy is limited to in-frame clones, with some not included. V and J calls and clone size are those listed in that table; D and trimming were worked out from the DNA. Seen here are about 140,000 clones, nearly 85% observed once, and the top ten hold 44%.

Material for sequencing was peripheral blood. This TCR derives from a human donor in a cohort sampled during active COVID-19. This chain connects TRBV11-1 to TRBJ1-1; D ambiguous. CDR3 DNA sequence: TGTGCCAGCAGCTTATATCAGGACACTGAAGCTTTCTTT. This translates into CASSLYQDTEAFF.